The rows below give T cell receptor beta chains drawn from one sample of a study of T cell clusters in autoimmune cytopenias. From its re-call of the multiplex PCR reads, TCRdb lists each CDR3 protein once, without DNA. There are around 7,800 distinct CDR3 sequences in the sample, with over 4% held by the top ten. The sequenced sample was peripheral blood. These receptors were collected from a human donor with an autoimmune cytopenia or autoimmune hepatitis (not recorded which). The CDR3 runs from the conserved cysteine through the conserved F or W. Fields, in order: V gene, J gene, clone size, CDR3 protein. A clone size is listed for some rows: how often the clone was seen (once, few, many), or a class if it is expanded.

TRBV20-1	TRBJ2-7	medium-sized	CSARRTGTSYEQYF
TRBV4-3	TRBJ1-1	NA	CASSQGLGAGEDTEAFF
TRBV6-2/TRBV6-3	TRBJ2-7	NA	CASSYSSEGGYEQYF
TRBV19	TRBJ2-6	medium-sized	CASTRETYGANVLTF
TRBV28	TRBJ1-5	NA	CASIGAQGYVQPQHF
TRBV28	TRBJ2-5	NA	CASSPGTLQETQYF
TRBV20-1	TRBJ2-3	medium-sized	CSARVASGNTDTQYF
TRBV6-5	TRBJ1-4	medium-sized	CASSLTGGREKLFF
TRBV11-2	TRBJ2-1	NA	CASSYSMGLAGGSYNEQFF
TRBV2	TRBJ1-2	NA	CASSEEQGSFYGYTF
TRBV5-6	TRBJ2-7	medium-sized	CASSSGLDLRAHEQYF
TRBV11-2	TRBJ2-1	NA	CASRGGDNEQFF
TRBV20-1	TRBJ2-7	NA	CSARHSTRTYEQYF
TRBV11-1	TRBJ2-1	NA	CASSLGSTAQHNEQFF
TRBV20-1	TRBJ2-7	NA	CSAKWGWGRHYEQYF
TRBV27	TRBJ2-7	medium-sized	CASSLTVGGTEYF
TRBV5-6	TRBJ2-2	medium-sized	CASSLVVGMDTGELFF
TRBV6-4	TRBJ2-3	NA	CASSAGLVTDTQYF
TRBV7-2	TRBJ2-1	medium-sized	CASKRASGPYNEQFF
TRBV30	TRBJ2-2	medium-sized	CAWSVIHPGELFF
TRBV19	TRBJ2-7	medium-sized	CASSIGTSDLYEQYF
TRBV6-8	TRBJ1-1	NA	CASSIMGYTEAFF
TRBV20-1	TRBJ2-7	NA	CSARTPGTSGRFSGEQYF
TRBV7-2	TRBJ1-5	medium-sized	CASSLDGYSNQPQHF
TRBV5-6	TRBJ2-7	medium-sized	CASSPGAGQESYEQYF
TRBV20-1	TRBJ2-7	medium-sized	CSAREGAKSYEQYF
TRBV5-4	TRBJ2-1	NA	CASSAPGLATYNEQFF
TRBV21-1	TRBJ2-2	NA	CASSKGDGAPGELFF
TRBV12-3/TRBV12-4	TRBJ2-7	medium-sized	CASSLGGGPVEQYF
TRBV11-3	TRBJ1-3	NA	CASSLGGGISGNTIYF
TRBV28	TRBJ2-2	NA	CASSPHYRGNTGELFF
TRBV20-1	TRBJ2-7	NA	CSAPRTGLQSYYEQYF
TRBV3-2	TRBJ2-2	NA	CASSQGGDVPRATGELFF
TRBV11-2	TRBJ1-2	NA	CASSIGQGGYGYTF
TRBV5-1	TRBJ1-6	medium-sized	CASSLGGRTNSPLHF
TRBV20-1	TRBJ2-3	NA	CSARAPAGTDTQYF
TRBV7-2	TRBJ1-2	medium-sized	CASSLSQGESRQYGYTF
TRBV12-3/TRBV12-4	TRBJ1-3	medium-sized	CASSRQANGNTIYF
TRBV6-1	TRBJ1-6	medium-sized	CASSVRRGESPLHF
TRBV6-2/TRBV6-3	TRBJ2-5	NA	CASSPRWTETQYF
TRBV28	TRBJ2-2	NA	CASRRLAGVRPGELFF
TRBV19	TRBJ1-4	medium-sized	CASSITGQGLNEKLFF
TRBV28	TRBJ1-1	NA	CASSSLGVWSTEAFF
TRBV28	TRBJ1-2	NA	CASSVYFRGNYGYTF
TRBV5-4	TRBJ1-2	medium-sized	CASSSGQRSNYGYTF
TRBV27	TRBJ1-1	NA	CASSQRGMNTEAFF
TRBV6-2/TRBV6-3	TRBJ1-5	NA	CASSPFTTDQPQHF
TRBV6-5	TRBJ1-2	medium-sized	CASSYGGGYTF
TRBV15	TRBJ2-7	medium-sized	CATSNRAYEQYF
TRBV7-2	TRBJ2-3	medium-sized	CASSLARWGAGGTDTQYF
TRBV5-1	TRBJ2-7	NA	CASSSKTGAYEQYF